The 4 T cell receptor beta chains in this list originate from one sample, sequenced in a study of T cells in Graves' hyperthyroidism and ophthalmopathy. RNA transcripts yielded amplified TCR beta CDR3 regions. The HTBI primer set served for first-round RT-PCR of the TCR CDR3. TCRdb re-called the multiplex PCR reads with MiXCR, one entry per CDR3 protein. This table has 500,000 or so distinct CDR3 sequences, roughly 17% appearing once. The sequencing sample was made of blood. All receptors come from a woman under 30 with Graves' ophthalmopathy.

This clonotype was detected many times. The CDR3 spells CATGLAGESSYEQYF. CDR3 sequence (DNA): TGTGCCACGGGACTAGCGGGAGAGAGCTCCTACGAGCAGTACTTC. V is TRBV2 and J is TRBJ2-7; 14 positions match TRBD2. Per germline, CDR1 SNHLY and CDR2 FYNNEI. The CDR3 loop spans 15 amino acids. The V segment lost 10 bases and the J segment 0 bases; nucleotides outside the gene matches: 5. Complete variable domain (other parts from reference TRBV2 and TRBJ2-7): EPEVTQTPSHQVTQMGQEVILRCVPISNHLYFYWYRQILGQKVEFLVSFYNNEISEKSEIFDDQFSVERPDGSNFTLKIRSTKLEDSAMYFCATGLAGESSYEQYFGPGTRLTVT.

This clonotype was counted many times. The gene calls are TRBV3-1 and TRBJ2-5; TRBD2 agrees at 8 bases. This CDR3 is built from 17 residues. CDR1 is LGHDT and CDR2 is YNNKEL in the germline V gene (reference sequence). V shed 0 bases, J shed 0 bases, and the junction held 6 bases outside the gene matches. This chain's CDR3 is CASSQDLTSGYQETQYF. CDR3 bases: TGTGCCAGCAGCCAAGATCTAACTAGCGGCTACCAAGAGACCCAGTACTTC.

This clonotype was observed a handful of times. The V and J genes are TRBV28 and TRBJ1-6; D possibly corresponds to TRBD1 (5 bases). Germline assignment: CDR1 MDHEN and CDR2 SYDVKM. The CDR3 is 12 amino acids. V dropped 7 bases and J dropped 7 bases, with 8 bases sitting between them. The CDR3: CASNRDNSPLHF. As DNA, the CDR3 is TGTGCCAGCAACCGGGACAATTCACCCCTCCACTTT. The full variable domain, rest sourced from reference TRBV28 and TRBJ1-6, is DVKVTQSSRYLVKRTGEKVFLECVQDMDHENMFWYRQDPGLGLRLIYFSYDVKMKEKGDIPEGYSVSREKKERFSLILESASTNQTSMYLCASNRDNSPLHFGNGTRLTVT.

A few counts support this clonotype. The chain has TRBV11-3 and TRBJ2-3; 8 bases align to TRBD2. V lost 4 bases, J lost 3 bases, and 9 bases stayed unmatched. This CDR3 comprises 16 residues. Looked up from germline, CDR1 is SGHNT and CDR2 is YENEEA. The CDR3 DNA reads as TGTGCCAGCAGCTCCCGAGCGGGAGTGGGTACAGATACGCAGTATTTT. Protein: CASSSRAGVGTDTQYF.